These 27 T cell receptor beta chains were sequenced from one sample in a study of shared clonotypes between healthy human individuals. Assay used: immunoSEQ multiplex PCR; TCRdb lists only in-frame clones, some missing. The table lists about 1 million clones, more than 60% of them singletons. Sample: memory CD4+ T cells sorted from blood. Subset: CD45RA-negative fraction. The receptor source for this set is a man between 18 and 29 years old in good health.

The rearrangement uses TRBV4-3 and TRBJ2-1, with TRBD2 matching over 9 bases. The ends lost 4 bases at V and 8 bases at J; junction bases unmatched: 3. The length of the CDR3 is 13 residues. Germline V gene lookup returns CDR1 LGHNA and CDR2 YSLEER. DNA of the CDR3: TGCGCCAGCAGCCTAAGACTAGCGGATGAGCAGTTCTTC. Translated, it gives CASSLRLADEQFF.

The chain couples TRBV25-1 to TRBJ1-1, with D possibly TRBD1 on 5 matching bases. V was pared by 1 base and J by 6 bases, with 12 bases between. Germline-derived CDR1 and CDR2 are MGHDK and SYGVNS. This CDR3 has 14 residues. CDR3 in DNA: TGTGCCAGCAGTGAATGGGGGGACGGGTCTGAAGCTTTCTTT. It codes for CASSEWGDGSEAFF.

The V and J genes are TRBV30 and TRBJ2-5, with 7 bases fitting TRBD1. This CDR3 is 13 amino acids long. The V and J ends lost 4 bases and 1 base, in that order; junction bases with no gene match: 3. Per the germline V gene, CDR1 is GTSNPN and CDR2 is SVGIG (reference sequence). CDR3 loop: CAWTRQGQETQYF. CDR3 sequence (DNA): TGTGCCTGGACCCGACAGGGCCAAGAGACCCAGTACTTC.

The chain has TRBV4-1 and TRBJ2-1; 8 bases align to TRBD1. The J segment lost 4 bases and the V segment lost 0 bases, leaving 5 bases of the junction unmatched. The germline V gene has CDR1 MGHRA and CDR2 YSYEKL. The CDR3 runs 16 residues. Written as DNA, the CDR3 is TGCGCCAGCAGCCAAGATCGGACAGGGAAATACAATGAGCAGTTCTTC. Its protein is CASSQDRTGKYNEQFF.

This clone appeared a few times. J is TRBJ2-4 and V is TRBV6-6; 7 bases match TRBD1. Trimming at V came to 8 bases and at J to 1 base, leaving 5 bases not matched to a gene. The CDR3 has 14 amino acids. Germline assignment: CDR1 MNHNY and CDR2 SVGAGI (reference sequence). CDR3 loop: CASDLQGAKNIQYF. CDR3 sequence (DNA): TGTGCCAGCGACTTACAGGGGGCCAAAAACATTCAGTACTTC.

In DNA form, the CDR3 reads TGTGCCAGCAGTTCCCAGGGGGCTGGCTACACCTTC. As protein: CASSSQGAGYTF. The chain links TRBV28 to TRBJ1-2, with TRBD1 matching 8 bases. Germline CDR1 is MDHEN and CDR2 is SYDVKM. The CDR3 spans 12 residues. The V gene end was trimmed by 4 bases and the J gene end by 7 bases; junction bases not matched to a gene: 2.

V and J are TRBV9 and TRBJ1-1; tentative D call: TRBD1 (6 bases). V lost 4 bases to trimming and J lost 2 bases, with 9 bases between them. Germline V CDR1 and CDR2: SGDLS, YYNGEE. This CDR3 is built from 13 residues. DNA of the CDR3: TGTGCCAGCAGCCAGGACAGAAACACTGAAGCTTTCTTT. Translated: CASSQDRNTEAFF.

The V and J genes are TRBV6-5 and TRBJ2-1; TRBD2 agrees at 12 bases. The CDR3 has 15 residues. Unmatched junction bases numbered 9, after V lost 6 bases and J lost 9 bases. CDR1 MNHEY and CDR2 SVGAGI come from the germline V gene. The CDR3 DNA follows: TGTGCCAGCAGCCCACGACTAGCGGGAGAAGTTGAGCAGTTCTTC. Protein sequence: CASSPRLAGEVEQFF.

This CDR3 reads CASLGGTKETQYF. The CDR3, as DNA: TGTGCCAGCCTAGGAGGGACGAAAGAGACCCAGTACTTC. V usage is TRBV2 and J usage is TRBJ2-5; D might be TRBD2 (6 bases). In germline, CDR1 is SNHLY, CDR2 FYNNEI. The CDR3 has 13 residues. V lost 8 bases to trimming and J lost 3 bases, with 13 bases between them.

The rearrangement links TRBV2 to TRBJ2-1; 7 bases align to TRBD1. CDR1 is SNHLY, CDR2 FYNNEI, per germline. CDR3 length: 15 residues. J was trimmed by 6 bases and V by 10 bases; bases with no gene match: 15. Written as DNA, the CDR3 is TGTGCCACCGGCTCTAGGACAGGTGTTCGCAATGAGCAGTTCTTC. Its translation: CATGSRTGVRNEQFF.

A word on this clone: Other DNA sequences in the same sample also yield this CDR3. The gene calls are TRBV7-2 and TRBJ2-7; D is perhaps TRBD1 (7 bases). CDR3 length: 13 amino acids. Germline CDR1 reads SGHTA; CDR2 reads FQGNSA. V was trimmed by 5 bases and J by 6 bases, leaving 14 bases between them. The CDR3, as DNA: TGTGCCAGCAGCCGGAATCAGGGGGGCGAGCAGTACTTC. Its translation: CASSRNQGGEQYF.

In its sample, this clone was seen a few times. The V gene is TRBV7-9, the J gene TRBJ2-1; weak D call: TRBD2 (6 bases). Trimming pared 1 base from V and 13 bases from J, leaving 8 bases between. This CDR3 has 11 residues. The germline V gene has CDR1 SEHNR and CDR2 FQNEAQ (reference sequence). The CDR3 nucleotides read TGTGCCAGCAGCTTAGGGACTATCCAGTTCTTC. This gives the protein CASSLGTIQFF.

This clone was found a few times. V and J are TRBV5-1 and TRBJ2-1; perhaps TRBD1 as D (5 bases). The CDR3 extends over 14 amino acids. The V gene lost 1 base and the J gene lost 10 bases, with 15 bases spanning the gap. The germline V gene encodes CDR1 SGHRS and CDR2 YFSETQ. In DNA form, the CDR3 reads TGCGCCAGCAGCTTGAGCGTAGGGGTGGGCGAGCAGTTCTTC. This codes for CASSLSVGVGEQFF.

The rearrangement uses TRBV6-5 and TRBJ1-3, with no clear D. The V end was cut by 2 bases, the J end by 0 bases, with 11 bases between. The CDR3 spans 16 residues. Germline V gene lookup returns CDR1 MNHEY and CDR2 SVGAGI. For the CDR3, the DNA is TGTGCCAGCAGTTACGCGGATCCTAGCTCTGGAAACACCATATATTTT. Translated: CASSYADPSSGNTIYF.

This rearrangement joins TRBV6-1 to TRBJ2-2; 8 nucleotides line up with TRBD2. The CDR3 has 16 residues. Per the germline V gene, CDR1 is MNHNS and CDR2 is SASEGT. V was pared by 3 bases and J by 5 bases, with 8 bases of the junction left unmatched. CDR3 sequence: CASSDPRVAGTGELFF. CDR3 sequence (DNA): TGTGCCAGCAGTGACCCGAGGGTAGCGGGGACCGGGGAGCTGTTTTTT.

V is TRBV18 and J is TRBJ1-5, with D possibly being TRBD1 (5 bases). The CDR3 has 17 residues. In germline, CDR1 is KGHSH, CDR2 LQKENI. With 6 bases removed from V and 4 bases from J, the gap between germline ends came to 22 bases. In DNA, the CDR3 is TGTGCCAGCTCCTCCAAAGCCTGGACAAACGGAAATCAGCCCCAGCATTTT. Protein: CASSSKAWTNGNQPQHF.

The chain couples TRBV19 to TRBJ2-5; 7 bases agree with TRBD1. This CDR3 is 14 amino acids long. CDR1 and CDR2 from the germline V gene are LNHDA and SQIVND (reference sequence). J was trimmed by 2 bases and V by 6 bases; bases with no gene match: 6. Here the CDR3 reads CASRRTGSQETQYF. Written as DNA, the CDR3 is TGTGCCAGTAGGAGGACAGGTTCTCAAGAGACCCAGTACTTC.

This clone was observed a handful of times. The V and J genes are TRBV19 and TRBJ2-5, with D perhaps matching TRBD2 (6 bases). V lost 6 bases and J lost 3, with 17 bases in between. Germline CDR1 and CDR2: LNHDA and SQIVND (reference sequence). CDR3 length: 15 residues. The CDR3 sequence: CASSALGTQKETQYF. CDR3 DNA sequence: TGTGCCAGTAGCGCCCTCGGGACTCAAAAAGAGACCCAGTACTTC.

The chain is built from TRBV5-7 and TRBJ2-6; no reliable D call. TRBV5-7 is noted as an ORF with a role that remains uncertain. This CDR3 region has 13 residues. V was trimmed by 2 bases and J by 4 bases, leaving 4 bases between them. The CDR3 region is CASSFAGANVLTF. CDR3 nucleotides: TGTGCCAGCAGCTTTGCAGGGGCCAACGTCCTGACTTTC.

This clone was seen just once. The chain links TRBV10-3 to TRBJ2-1; tentatively, D is TRBD1 or TRBD2 (6 bases each). This CDR3 region has 16 residues. V was pared by 3 bases and J by 1 base, with 13 bases between. CDR1 and CDR2 (germline): ENHRY, SYGVKD. Here the CDR3 DNA reads TGTGCCATCAGTGAAGGAGGGGGGATTTCCTACAATGAGCAGTTCTTC. Its protein is CAISEGGGISYNEQFF.

V is TRBV7-2 and J is TRBJ2-1; 8 bases match TRBD2. Germline V gives CDR1 SGHTA, CDR2 FQGNSA. V was clipped by 5 bases and J by 5 bases; unmatched bases: 11. The CDR3 has 16 amino acids. This CDR3 reads CASSPGGSGGHNEQFF. CDR3 sequence (DNA): TGTGCCAGCAGCCCGGGAGGGAGCGGGGGTCACAATGAGCAGTTCTTC.

The CDR3 DNA reads as TGTGCCACCAGCAGAGCCGGGACAGGAGAGCTCCAGCCCCAGCATTTT. Translation gives CATSRAGTGELQPQHF. The chain employs TRBV15 and TRBJ1-5, with TRBD1 matching 8 bases. Trimming at V came to 1 base and at J to 7 bases, leaving 9 bases not matched to a gene. The CDR3 runs 16 residues. From germline, CDR1 is LNHNV and CDR2 YYDKDF (reference sequence).

The chain links TRBV18 to TRBJ1-5; weak D call: TRBD1 (6 bases). The germline gives CDR1 KGHSH, CDR2 LQKENI. V was trimmed by 3 bases and J by 3 bases, leaving 9 bases between them. This CDR3 contains 14 residues. The CDR3 region is CASSPGAFNQPQHF. Written as DNA, the CDR3 is TGTGCCAGCTCACCGGGGGCGTTCAATCAGCCCCAGCATTTT.

The chain recombines TRBV11-2 with TRBJ2-5, with D perhaps being TRBD1 or TRBD2 (6 bases each). CDR3 size: 14 residues. Trimming stripped 5 bases from V and 1 base from J, with 11 bases between. Looked up from germline, CDR1 is SGHAT and CDR2 is FQNNGV. The CDR3 sequence is CASSGTGAQETQYF. The CDR3 DNA is TGTGCCAGCAGCGGTACGGGGGCCCAAGAGACCCAGTACTTC.

This clone appeared a single time. The chain uses TRBV29-1 and TRBJ2-3; TRBD1 agrees at 9 bases. The CDR3 covers 13 residues. Germline lookup yields CDR1 SQVTM and CDR2 ANQGSEA. V shed 7 bases, J shed 4 bases, and the junction held 6 bases outside the gene matches. The CDR3 coding sequence is TGCAGCGAAACAGGGGGCCCTGCAGATACGCAGTATTTT. It specifies CSETGGPADTQYF.

This chain uses TRBV30 with TRBJ2-7; D may be TRBD2 (5 bases). The CDR3 has 13 residues. V lost 2 bases and J 2 bases, leaving 10 bases between the germline ends. Germline-derived CDR1 and CDR2 are GTSNPN and SVGIG (reference sequence). CDR3 bases: TGTGCCTGGAGTCGCGAGGGTACCTACGAGCAGTACTTC. This sequence encodes CAWSREGTYEQYF.

This chain joins TRBV30 and TRBJ1-6; TRBD1 matches 7 bases. Looked up from germline, CDR1 is GTSNPN and CDR2 is SVGIG (reference sequence). The CDR3 covers 14 residues. The V segment lost 6 bases and the J segment 7 bases; nucleotides outside the gene matches: 9. The CDR3 bases are TGTGCCTGCCCGGGGGGACAGCTAAATTCACCCCTCCACTTT. Translation: CACPGGQLNSPLHF. Full variable domain (missing parts from reference TRBV30 and TRBJ1-6): SQTIHQWPATLVQPVGSPLSLECTVEGTSNPNLYWYRQAAGRGLQLLFYSVGIGQISSEVPQNLSASRPQDRQFILSSKKLLLSDSGFYLCACPGGQLNSPLHFGNGTRLTVT.